These T cell receptor beta chains were read from a single sample in a study of T cell changes during pregnancy in multiple sclerosis. Profiled with immunoSEQ multiplex PCR; TCRdb holds only in-frame clones, not every one. The repertoire consists of 70,000 to 95,000 clones, with almost 95% occurring once and the leading ten covering about 2.4%. The source was peripheral blood, collected in the third trimester of pregnancy. The receptors come from a female donor with multiple sclerosis, enrolled in a pregnancy study. The conserved cysteine and the conserved F or W are not part of the CDR3 here.

>TRBV27
ASSSSAGPRYEQY
>TRBV7-3
ASSPAGIPTGELF
>TRBV5-1
ASSSGLAGKGFYEQY
>TRBV5-1
ASSRDTSYGYT
>TRBV6-5
ASSYASPGYNEQF
>TRBV7-9
ASSSTWAGYEQY
>TRBV30
AWTRDTQY
>TRBV7-3
ASSPIAGGPGDTQY
>TRBV9
ASNPTGTGELF
>TRBV5-1
ASSPRDRDNYGYT
>TRBV15
ATSSREQGSGANVLT
>TRBV6-5
ASSPYRGTEAF
>TRBV18
ASSPVTSTDTQY
>TRBV19
ASTKSSYNEQF
>TRBV10-3
AISSLAGGGYNEQF
>TRBV5-1
ASSLPGQGTGANVLT
>TRBV5-1
ASSPGTGVYNEQF
>TRBV7-2
ASSLGQGNEKLF
>TRBV28
ASSHSMNTGELF
>TRBV18
ASSAGTGRGSSYEQY
>TRBV9
ASSVGRGYEKLF
>TRBV19
ASSPDRETEAF
>TRBV6-6
ASSDRASSGNTIY
>TRBV9
ASSVRVPGELF
>TRBV10-1
ASPNRLAGGLGDTQY
>TRBV30
AWSVGAKSTDTQY
>TRBV19
ASSIDRGRGYDTQY
>TRBV18
ASSLQLGQGTDTQY
>TRBV19
ASSTSGEQF
>TRBV4-2
ASSLDRVVTGELF
>TRBV19
ASSARGEGLTEAF
>TRBV12-5
ASGRGQGGQPQH
>TRBV7-9
ASSPTGGGPDTQY
>TRBV27
ASSFGGSEKLF
>TRBV28
ASSLPGTSGANVLT
>TRBV25-1
ASSDLQGVNTEAF
>TRBV5-4
ASSLTTGFSTDTQY
>TRBV27
ASSPSRGPYEQY
>TRBV28
ASTILAGGSYNEQF
>TRBV27
ASRTGANQPQH
>TRBV29-1
SVATTEAF
>TRBV5-1
ASSLAGKGSYT
>TRBV28
ASSFVGGDYGYT
>TRBV4-3
ASSQDSRETYNEQF
>TRBV5-1
ASSSPARASTDTQY
>TRBV27
ASSSLQFMTGELF
>TRBV9
ASSASGTGVRKAF
>TRBV28
ASSLLGGVGSYEQY
>TRBV5-4
ASSLGRRGLKAEETQY
>TRBV19
ASSRALVGGYEQY
>TRBV7-9
ASSSTTRHPTGSGYT
>TRBV5-1
ASSLKTGFTGELF
>TRBV28
ASSFRLGGYT
>TRBV5-1
ASSLGGLLGSGANVLT